Listed below are T cell receptor beta chains from one sample, sequenced in a study of OX40 agonist ivuxolimab in advanced cancers. The assay was immunoSEQ multiplex PCR, and TCRdb's table has in-frame clones only and misses some. The sample shows tens of thousands of clones, approximately 80% of them seen only once. This specimen consisted of CD4+ or CD8+ T cells sorted from blood, obtained in a trial of the OX40 agonist ivuxolimab. These receptors all come from an adult with an advanced solid tumor such as melanoma, head and neck, liver or kidney cancer. Both conserved end residues are part of each CDR3. D genes are given only for firm matches. Clone size is not always given. Where it is, it says once, few, many or a class for expanded clones.

D	size	V	J	DNA	CDR3
NA	NA	TRBV5-1	TRBJ2-5	TGCGCCAGCAGCCCCGGAGGGTTCGAGACCCAGTACTTC	CASSPGGFETQYF
NA	few	TRBV18	TRBJ1-5	TGTGCCAGCTCACCGGGGGGCAGGGGCCAGCCCCAGCATTTT	CASSPGGRGQPQHF
TRBD1	NA	TRBV28	TRBJ1-1	TGTGCCAGCAGTTTATTGGGACAGGGAGGGACTGAAGCTTTCTTT	CASSLLGQGGTEAFF
NA	medium-sized	TRBV27	TRBJ1-1	TGTGCCAGCAGTTTATTCCGAGATGGTATGGAAGCTTTCTTT	CASSLFRDGMEAFF
NA	NA	TRBV11-2	TRBJ2-7	TGTGCCAGCAGCCCCGTGCAAAGAGGGAACGAGCAGTACTTC	CASSPVQRGNEQYF
NA	NA	TRBV6-1	TRBJ2-4	TGTGCCAGCACCCCAGACCAGGGCGTAAAAAACATTCAGTACTTC	CASTPDQGVKNIQYF
NA	NA	TRBV12-5	TRBJ1-3	TGTGCTAGTGGTTTCCCTTCCTTGGGGGGGCTCGGAAACACCATATATTTT	CASGFPSLGGLGNTIYF
TRBD1	NA	TRBV2	TRBJ1-4	TGTGCCAGCAGTGACCCGACAGGGCGGAATGAAAAACTGTTTTTT	CASSDPTGRNEKLFF
TRBD1	NA	TRBV4-2	TRBJ1-2	TGTGCCAGCAGCCAAGCCTCCAGGGGGCAGGCCTATGGCTACACCTTC	CASSQASRGQAYGYTF
TRBD2	once	TRBV19	TRBJ2-7	TGTGCCAGTAGTATGTCTTCCGGGACTAGATTCTACGAGCAGTACTTC	CASSMSSGTRFYEQYF
NA	NA	TRBV7-9	TRBJ1-3	TGTGCCAGCAGTCCTTCGGCTTCAGGCCCGAGGGGCACCATATATTTT	CASSPSASGPRGTIYF
TRBD1	NA	TRBV10-3	TRBJ2-3	TGTGCCATTGGACAGGGGGCAGATACGCAGTATTTT	CAIGQGADTQYF
NA	NA	TRBV27	TRBJ1-5	TGTGCCAGCAGTTTAAGATCGACACTGGATTATCAGCCCCAGCATTTT	CASSLRSTLDYQPQHF
NA	NA	TRBV5-6	TRBJ1-2	TGTGCCAGCACTCCCGGGGGCAACTATGGCTACACCTTC	CASTPGGNYGYTF
NA	NA	TRBV7-2	TRBJ2-3	TGTGCCAGCAGCTTAGGGACCACCCGGGGGCAGTATTTT	CASSLGTTRGQYF
NA	NA	TRBV6-5	TRBJ1-2	TGTGCCAGCAGTTACTCCCCTCGTAATGGCTACACCTTC	CASSYSPRNGYTF
TRBD1	NA	TRBV5-1	TRBJ1-2	TGCGCCAGCAGCCAAAGGACAGGCATGGATGGCTACACCTTC	CASSQRTGMDGYTF
NA	NA	TRBV15	TRBJ1-5	TGTGCCACCAGCAGGGACCAAGATATTGGTGGTCAGCCCCAGCATTTT	CATSRDQDIGGQPQHF
NA	NA	TRBV5-1	TRBJ1-1	TGCGCCAGCAGCTTTGGTGAGGGGCGAGCCAACACTGAAGCTTTCTTT	CASSFGEGRANTEAFF
NA	NA	TRBV5-1	TRBJ2-5	TGCGCCAGCAGCTTCGGACAGCAAGAGACCCAGTACTTC	CASSFGQQETQYF